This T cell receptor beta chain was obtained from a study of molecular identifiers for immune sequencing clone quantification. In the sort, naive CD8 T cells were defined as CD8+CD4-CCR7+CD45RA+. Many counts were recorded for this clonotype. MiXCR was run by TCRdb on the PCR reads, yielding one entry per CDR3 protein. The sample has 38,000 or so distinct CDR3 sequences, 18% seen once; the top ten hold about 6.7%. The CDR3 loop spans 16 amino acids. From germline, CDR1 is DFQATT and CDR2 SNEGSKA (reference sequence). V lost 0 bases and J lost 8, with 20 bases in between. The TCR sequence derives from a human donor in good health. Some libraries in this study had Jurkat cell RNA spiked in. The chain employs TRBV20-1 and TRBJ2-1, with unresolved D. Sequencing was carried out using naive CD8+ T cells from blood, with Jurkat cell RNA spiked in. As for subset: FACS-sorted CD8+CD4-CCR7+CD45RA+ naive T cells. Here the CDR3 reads CSAREMRRYVIDEQFF. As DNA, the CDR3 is TGCAGTGCTAGAGAAATGCGCAGGTACGTCATCGATGAGCAGTTCTTC.